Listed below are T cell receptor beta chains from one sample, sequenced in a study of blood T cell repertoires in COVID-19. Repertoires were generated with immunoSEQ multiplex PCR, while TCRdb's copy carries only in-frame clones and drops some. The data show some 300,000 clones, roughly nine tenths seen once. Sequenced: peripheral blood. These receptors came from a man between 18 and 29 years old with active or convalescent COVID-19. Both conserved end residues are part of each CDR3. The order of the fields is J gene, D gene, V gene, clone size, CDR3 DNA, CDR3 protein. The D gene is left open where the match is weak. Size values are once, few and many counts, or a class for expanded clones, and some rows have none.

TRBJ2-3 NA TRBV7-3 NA TGTGCCAGCAGCAAAAATGTCGCCAGGGGTGATACGCAGTATTTT CASSKNVARGDTQYF
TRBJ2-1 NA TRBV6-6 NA TGTGCCAGCAGGACCGGGGAGAAATACAATGAGCAGTTCTTC CASRTGEKYNEQFF
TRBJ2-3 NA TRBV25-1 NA TGTGCCAGCAACGGACTCAGCACAGATACGCAGTATTTT CASNGLSTDTQYF
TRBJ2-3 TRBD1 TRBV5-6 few TGTGCCAGCAGCTCTCCCAGGACAGGGATTAGCACAGATACGCAGTATTTT CASSSPRTGISTDTQYF
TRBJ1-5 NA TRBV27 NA TGTGCCAGCAGTTTATTGGCAGATAATAGCAATCAGCCCCAGCATTTT CASSLLADNSNQPQHF
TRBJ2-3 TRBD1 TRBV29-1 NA TGCAGCGTTGCACCGACAGGGGCTACAGATACGCAGTATTTT CSVAPTGATDTQYF
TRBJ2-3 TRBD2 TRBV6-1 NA TGTGCCAGCAGTGAATTTGCGGGGGGCGAGTTAGATACGCAGTATTTT CASSEFAGGELDTQYF
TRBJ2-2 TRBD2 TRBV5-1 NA TGCGCCAGCAGCTTGGACCCCGGGAGGGCCTCAGGCGGGGAGCTGTTTTTT CASSLDPGRASGGELFF
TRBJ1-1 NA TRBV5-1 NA TGCGCCAGCAGCTTGGAGGGGTCGAACACTGAAGCTTTCTTT CASSLEGSNTEAFF
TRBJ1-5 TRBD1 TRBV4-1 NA TGCGCCAGCAGCCTGGGGACAGGCAATCAGCCCCAGCATTTT CASSLGTGNQPQHF
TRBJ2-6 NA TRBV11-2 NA TGTGCCAGCAGCCCGTTCTCTCCCGGAGGGGATGGGGCCAACGTCCTGACTTTC CASSPFSPGGDGANVLTF
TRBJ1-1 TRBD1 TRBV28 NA TGTGCCAGCAGTTCCGGGACAGGTGACACTGAAGCTTTCTTT CASSSGTGDTEAFF
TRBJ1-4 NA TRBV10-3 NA TGTGCCATCAGTGAGAAGCAACCGGCAACTAATGAAAAACTGTTTTTT CAISEKQPATNEKLFF
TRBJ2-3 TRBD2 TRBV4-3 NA TGCGCCAGCAGCCCAACTAGCGGGGGGAACACAGATACGCAGTATTTT CASSPTSGGNTDTQYF
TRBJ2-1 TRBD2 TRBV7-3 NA TGTGCCAGCAGCGGTAGCCTAGCGGCCAATGAGCAGTTCTTC CASSGSLAANEQFF
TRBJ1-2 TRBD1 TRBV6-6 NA TGTGCCACGGACAGGAACAACTATGGCTACACCTTC CATDRNNYGYTF
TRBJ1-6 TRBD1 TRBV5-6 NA TGTGCCAGCAGGGGACAGTCACCCCTCCACTTT CASRGQSPLHF
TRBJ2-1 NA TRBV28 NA TGTGCCAGCAGTGGTACACTGACAGATGAGCAGTTCTTC CASSGTLTDEQFF
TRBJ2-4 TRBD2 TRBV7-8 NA TGTGCCAGCAGGGTATTAGCGGGGGGCCCTCTAGCCAAAAACATTCAGTACTTC CASRVLAGGPLAKNIQYF
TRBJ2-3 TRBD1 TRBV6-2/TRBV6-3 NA TGTGCCAGCAGCCTACAGGGGGCAGTCCCCGCAGATACGCAGTATTTT CASSLQGAVPADTQYF
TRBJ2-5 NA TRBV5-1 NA TGCGCCAGCATGCAAAGGACAGAAGAGACCCAGTACTTC CASMQRTEETQYF
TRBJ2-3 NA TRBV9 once TGTGCCAGCAGCGTAGTTCAGGCAGATACGCAGTATTTT CASSVVQADTQYF
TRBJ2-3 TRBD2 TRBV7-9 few TGTGCCAGCAGCTTCCTCACGGGAGGGCCCTCAGATACGCAGTATTTT CASSFLTGGPSDTQYF
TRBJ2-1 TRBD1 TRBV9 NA TGTGCCAGCAGCCCCGGGACAGGGACCTACAATGAGCAGTTCTTC CASSPGTGTYNEQFF
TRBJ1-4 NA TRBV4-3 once TGCGCCAGCAGCCAAGCACAGAGAACTAATGAAAAACTGTTTTTT CASSQAQRTNEKLFF
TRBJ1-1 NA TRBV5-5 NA TGTGCCAGCAGCTTGGTCGCGGGGGAGGACACTGAAGCTTTCTTT CASSLVAGEDTEAFF
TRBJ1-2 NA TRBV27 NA TGTGCCAGCAGTTTCCGACAGCCTCCAATCGATGGCTACACCTTC CASSFRQPPIDGYTF
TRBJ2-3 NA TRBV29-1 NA TGCAGCGTTGTGGAGTACACAGATACGCAGTATTTT CSVVEYTDTQYF